This entry lists 11 T cell receptor beta chains sequenced from one sample in a study of shared clonotypes between healthy human individuals. TCRdb's copy holds only in-frame clones and misses some; the assay was immunoSEQ multiplex PCR. This table has approximately 2.1 million clones, 93% appearing once. Sequencing was carried out using naive CD4+ T cells from PBMCs. Subset described: CD45RA+ positively selected. Every receptor here comes from a man in his late teens or twenties in good health. Some clones in this sample may be carry-over from other donors' samples.

This chain joins TRBV10-2 and TRBJ2-5, with 11 bases fitting TRBD2. CDR1 and CDR2 (germline): WSHSY, SAAADI. This CDR3 is 15 amino acids long. V was clipped by 6 bases and J by 5 bases; unmatched bases: 8. CDR3 protein: CASRVALAGVETQYF. The CDR3 nucleotides read TGCGCCAGCAGAGTGGCACTAGCGGGGGTGGAGACCCAGTACTTC.

This rearrangement joins TRBV5-1 to TRBJ2-7; 9 bases are shared with TRBD1. This CDR3 is built from 15 residues. V was clipped by 4 bases and J by 3 bases; unmatched bases: 8. CDR1 and CDR2 from the germline V gene are SGHRS and YFSETQ. CDR3 nucleotide sequence: TGCGCCAGCAGCCCACAGGGGGCCGGGGTCTACGAGCAGTACTTC. Encoded protein: CASSPQGAGVYEQYF. Using reference TRBV5-1 and TRBJ2-7 for the parts outside the CDR3, the full variable domain is KAGVTQTPRYLIKTRGQQVTLSCSPISGHRSVSWYQQTPGQGLQFLFEYFSETQRNKGNFPGRFSGRQFSNSRSEMNVSTLELGDSALYLCASSPQGAGVYEQYFGPGTRLTVT.

This chain links TRBV5-1 with TRBJ2-7; TRBD1 agrees at 12 bases. The CDR3 consists of 15 residues. With 0 bases clipped from V and 6 bases from J, the junction kept 4 bases outside the gene matches. Per the germline V gene, CDR1 is SGHRS and CDR2 is YFSETQ. The chain's CDR3 is CASSLGGTGGAEQYF. The CDR3, as DNA: TGCGCCAGCAGCTTGGGAGGGACAGGGGGCGCCGAGCAGTACTTC. Full variable domain (remainder filled in from reference TRBV5-1 and TRBJ2-7): KAGVTQTPRYLIKTRGQQVTLSCSPISGHRSVSWYQQTPGQGLQFLFEYFSETQRNKGNFPGRFSGRQFSNSRSEMNVSTLELGDSALYLCASSLGGTGGAEQYFGPGTRLTVT.

This clone was picked up a small number of times. Additional DNA sequences in this sample encode the identical CDR3. This chain joins TRBV5-1 and TRBJ1-3, with D uncertain. Trimming stripped 5 bases from V and 0 bases from J, with 9 bases between. Germline V CDR1 and CDR2: SGHRS, YFSETQ. The CDR3 covers 14 residues. DNA for the CDR3: TGCGCCAGCAGTCAAGGAAACTCTGGAAACACCATATATTTT. Translation: CASSQGNSGNTIYF.

This clone appeared once. This rearrangement joins TRBV18 to TRBJ1-2; D might be TRBD1 (6 bases). Trimming took off 6 bases at V and 8 bases at J, with 16 bases between the two ends. The germline CDR1 and CDR2 sequences are KGHSH and LQKENI. The CDR3 runs 13 residues. The CDR3 DNA follows: TGTGCCAGCTCGCTACAGGGCACGAGGGGCTACACCTTC. As protein: CASSLQGTRGYTF.

The chain joins TRBV10-2 to TRBJ1-5, with TRBD1 identical over 7 bases. Per germline, CDR1 WSHSY and CDR2 SAAADI. The trim removed 3 bases at V and 0 bases at J, leaving 11 bases unmatched. This CDR3 has 18 residues. The CDR3 here is CASSDGWTGPYSNQPQHF. DNA for the CDR3: TGCGCCAGCAGTGATGGGTGGACAGGACCATATAGCAATCAGCCCCAGCATTTT.

This chain links TRBV30 with TRBJ2-5; 7 bases align to TRBD1. The CDR3 runs 14 residues. Losses at the gene ends were 0 bases for V and 5 bases for J; bases not matched to a gene: 6. Germline assignment: CDR1 GTSNPN and CDR2 SVGIG (reference sequence). Written as DNA, the CDR3 is TGTGCCTGGAGTGTATTACAGGGGAGCGAGACCCAGTACTTC. The encoded protein is CAWSVLQGSETQYF. Full variable domain (missing parts from reference TRBV30 and TRBJ2-5): SQTIHQWPATLVQPVGSPLSLECTVEGTSNPNLYWYRQAAGRGLQLLFYSVGIGQISSEVPQNLSASRPQDRQFILSSKKLLLSDSGFYLCAWSVLQGSETQYFGPGTRLLVL.

This sequence joins TRBV2 and TRBJ1-1; D not certain. The CDR3 extends over 13 amino acids. Germline V CDR1 and CDR2: SNHLY, FYNNEI. Trimming took off 5 bases at V and 3 bases at J, with 10 bases between the two ends. CDR3 bases: TGTGCCAGCAGTATTACAGAGTACACTGAAGCTTTCTTT. Translated, it gives CASSITEYTEAFF.

This clone was picked up one time. The chain joins TRBV5-1 to TRBJ2-1; 10 bases are shared with TRBD2. The V segment lost 0 bases and the J segment 8 bases; nucleotides outside the gene matches: 8. Per the germline V gene, CDR1 is SGHRS and CDR2 is YFSETQ. The length of the CDR3 is 16 residues. The CDR3 nucleotides are TGCGCCAGCAGCTTGGCCCAACTAGCGGGATCCGATGAGCAGTTCTTC. Its translation: CASSLAQLAGSDEQFF.

The V gene is TRBV11-1, the J gene TRBJ1-2, with no clear D. The CDR3 runs to 17 residues. CDR1 is SGHAT and CDR2 is FQDESV in the germline V gene (reference sequence). V was pared by 0 bases and J by 0 bases, with 14 bases between. The CDR3 here is CASSLAPADLANYGYTF. CDR3 sequence (DNA): TGTGCCAGCAGCTTAGCGCCGGCTGACTTAGCTAACTATGGCTACACCTTC.

J is TRBJ2-5 and V is TRBV7-2; 8 bases match TRBD2. V dropped 1 base and J dropped 7; count of bases not matched to a gene: 2. Germline lookup yields CDR1 SGHTA and CDR2 FQGNSA. The CDR3 sequence is 13 residues long. As DNA, the CDR3 is TGTGCCAGCAGCTTAGGCCGGGAGGGGACCCAGTACTTC. Its protein product is CASSLGREGTQYF.